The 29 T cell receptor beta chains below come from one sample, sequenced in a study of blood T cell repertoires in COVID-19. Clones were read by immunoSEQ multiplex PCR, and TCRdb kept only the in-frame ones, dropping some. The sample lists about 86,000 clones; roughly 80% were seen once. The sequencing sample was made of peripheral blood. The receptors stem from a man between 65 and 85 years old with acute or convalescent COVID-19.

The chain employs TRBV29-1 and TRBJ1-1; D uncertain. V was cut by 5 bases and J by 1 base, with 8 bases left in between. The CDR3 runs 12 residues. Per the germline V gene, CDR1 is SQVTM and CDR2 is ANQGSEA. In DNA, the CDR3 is TGCAGCGTTCCCGGGGAGAACACTGAAGCTTTCTTT. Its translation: CSVPGENTEAFF.

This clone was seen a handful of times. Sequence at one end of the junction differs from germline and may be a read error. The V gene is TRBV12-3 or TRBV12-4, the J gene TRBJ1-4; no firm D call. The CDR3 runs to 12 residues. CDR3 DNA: TGTGCCAGCAGCTTAGCCGGGGAAAAACTGTTTTTT. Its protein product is CASSLAGEKLFF.

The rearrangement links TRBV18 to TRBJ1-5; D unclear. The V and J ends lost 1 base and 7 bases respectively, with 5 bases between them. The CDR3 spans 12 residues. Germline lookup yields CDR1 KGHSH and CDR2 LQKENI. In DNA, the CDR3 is TGTGCCAGCTCACCACTGGGCCAGCCCCAGCATTTT. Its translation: CASSPLGQPQHF.

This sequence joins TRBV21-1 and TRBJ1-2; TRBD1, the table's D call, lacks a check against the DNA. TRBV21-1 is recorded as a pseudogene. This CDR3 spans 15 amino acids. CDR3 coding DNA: TGTGCCAGCAGCACCAATGGGGACAGGGTATATGGCTACACCTTC. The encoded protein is CASSTNGDRVYGYTF.

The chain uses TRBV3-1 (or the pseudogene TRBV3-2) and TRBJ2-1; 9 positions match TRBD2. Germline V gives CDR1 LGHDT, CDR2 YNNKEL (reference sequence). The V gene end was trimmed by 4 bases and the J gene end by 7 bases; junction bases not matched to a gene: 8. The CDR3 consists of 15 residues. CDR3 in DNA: TGTGCCAGCAGCCGGGCGGGGGGGCCTGGGAATGAGCAGTTCTTC. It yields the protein CASSRAGGPGNEQFF.

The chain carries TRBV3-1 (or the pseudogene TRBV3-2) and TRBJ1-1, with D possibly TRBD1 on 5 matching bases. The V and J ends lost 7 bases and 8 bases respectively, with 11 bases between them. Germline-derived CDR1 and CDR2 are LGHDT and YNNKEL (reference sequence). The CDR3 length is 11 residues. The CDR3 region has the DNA TGTGCCAGCACCGCCGGGGGAGAAGCTTTCTTT. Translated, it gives CASTAGGEAFF.

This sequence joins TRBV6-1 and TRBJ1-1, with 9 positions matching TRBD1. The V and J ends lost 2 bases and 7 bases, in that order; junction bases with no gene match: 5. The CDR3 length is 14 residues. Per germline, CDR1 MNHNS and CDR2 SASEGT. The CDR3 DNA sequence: TGTGCCAGCAGTGAACCTACAGGGGGCTATGAAGCTTTCTTT. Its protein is CASSEPTGGYEAFF.

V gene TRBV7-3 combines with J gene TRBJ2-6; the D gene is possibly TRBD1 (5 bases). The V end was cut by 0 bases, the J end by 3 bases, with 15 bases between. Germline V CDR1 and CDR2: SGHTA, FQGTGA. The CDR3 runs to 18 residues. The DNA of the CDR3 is TGTGCCAGCAGCTTAACCGATCACAGGACCATTGGGGCCAACGTCCTGACTTTC. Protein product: CASSLTDHRTIGANVLTF.

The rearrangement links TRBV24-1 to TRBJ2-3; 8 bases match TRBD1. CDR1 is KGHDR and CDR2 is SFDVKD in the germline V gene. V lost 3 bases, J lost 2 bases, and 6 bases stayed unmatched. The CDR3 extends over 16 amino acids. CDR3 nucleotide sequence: TGTGCCACCAGTGATCCCGACAGGGGATACACAGATACGCAGTATTTT. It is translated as CATSDPDRGYTDTQYF.

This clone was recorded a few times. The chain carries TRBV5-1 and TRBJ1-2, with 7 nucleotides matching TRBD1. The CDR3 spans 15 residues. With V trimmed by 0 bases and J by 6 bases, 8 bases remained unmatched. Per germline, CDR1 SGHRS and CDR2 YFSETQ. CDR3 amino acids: CASSLVAGGSDGYTF. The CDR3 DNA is TGCGCCAGCAGCTTGGTGGCAGGGGGTTCGGATGGCTACACCTTC.

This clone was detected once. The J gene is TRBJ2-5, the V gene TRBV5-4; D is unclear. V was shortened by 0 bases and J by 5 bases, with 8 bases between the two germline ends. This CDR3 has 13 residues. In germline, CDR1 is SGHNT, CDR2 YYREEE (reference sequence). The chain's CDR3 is CASSLAKWETQYF. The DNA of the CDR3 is TGTGCCAGCAGCTTGGCTAAATGGGAGACCCAGTACTTC.

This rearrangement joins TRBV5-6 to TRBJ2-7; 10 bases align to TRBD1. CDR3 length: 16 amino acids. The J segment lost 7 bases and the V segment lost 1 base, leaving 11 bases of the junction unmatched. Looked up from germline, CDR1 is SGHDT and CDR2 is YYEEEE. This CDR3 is CASSLYIDRGRREQYV. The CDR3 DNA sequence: TGTGCCAGCAGCTTGTACATCGACAGGGGGCGTCGAGAGCAGTACGTC.

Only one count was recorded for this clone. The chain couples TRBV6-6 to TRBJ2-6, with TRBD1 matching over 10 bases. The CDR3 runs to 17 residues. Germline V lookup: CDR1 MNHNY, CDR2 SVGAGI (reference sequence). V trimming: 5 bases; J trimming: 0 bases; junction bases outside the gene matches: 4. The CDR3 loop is CASSPRDRGSGANVLTF. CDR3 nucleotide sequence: TGTGCCAGCAGTCCCCGGGACAGGGGCTCTGGGGCCAACGTCCTGACTTTC.

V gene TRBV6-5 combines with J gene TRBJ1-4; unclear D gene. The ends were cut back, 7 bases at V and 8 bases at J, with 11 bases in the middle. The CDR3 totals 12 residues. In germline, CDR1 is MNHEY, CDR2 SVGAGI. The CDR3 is CASNRFGEKLFF. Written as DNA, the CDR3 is TGTGCCAGCAATCGGTTCGGGGAAAAACTGTTTTTT.

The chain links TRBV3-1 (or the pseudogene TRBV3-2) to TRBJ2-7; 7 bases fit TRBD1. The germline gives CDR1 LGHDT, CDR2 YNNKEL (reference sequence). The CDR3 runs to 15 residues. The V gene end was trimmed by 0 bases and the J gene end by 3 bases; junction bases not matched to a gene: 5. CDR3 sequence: CASSQDLGGNYEQYF. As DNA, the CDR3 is TGTGCCAGCAGCCAAGATTTAGGGGGCAACTACGAGCAGTACTTC.

CDR3 in amino acids: CASSLARPIYGYTF. The CDR3 bases are TGTGCCAGCAGCTTGGCCAGGCCAATCTATGGCTACACCTTC. This sequence joins TRBV5-6 and TRBJ1-2; D is uncertain. The ends were cut back, 0 bases at V and 4 bases at J, with 10 bases in the middle. The CDR3 is 14 residues long. From germline, CDR1 is SGHDT and CDR2 YYEEEE.

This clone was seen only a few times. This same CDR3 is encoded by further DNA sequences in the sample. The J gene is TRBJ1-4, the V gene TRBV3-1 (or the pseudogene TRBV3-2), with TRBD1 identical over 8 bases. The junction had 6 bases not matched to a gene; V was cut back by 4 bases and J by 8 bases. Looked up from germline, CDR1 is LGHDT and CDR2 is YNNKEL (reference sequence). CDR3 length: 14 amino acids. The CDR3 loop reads CASSLRGPQEKLFF. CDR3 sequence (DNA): TGTGCCAGCAGCCTCAGGGGGCCTCAGGAAAAACTGTTTTTT.

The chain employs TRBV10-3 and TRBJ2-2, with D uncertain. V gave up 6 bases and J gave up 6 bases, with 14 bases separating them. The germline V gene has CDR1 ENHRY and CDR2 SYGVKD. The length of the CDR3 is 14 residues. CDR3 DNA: TGTGCCATCAGGCTCCTCAGCGACTCCGGGGAGCTGTTTTTT. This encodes CAIRLLSDSGELFF.

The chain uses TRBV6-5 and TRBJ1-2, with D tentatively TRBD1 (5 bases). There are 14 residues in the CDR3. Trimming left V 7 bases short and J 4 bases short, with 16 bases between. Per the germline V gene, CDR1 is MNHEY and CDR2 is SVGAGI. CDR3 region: CASITTTGVYGYTF. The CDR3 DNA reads TGTGCCAGCATTACCACCACAGGAGTCTATGGCTACACCTTC.

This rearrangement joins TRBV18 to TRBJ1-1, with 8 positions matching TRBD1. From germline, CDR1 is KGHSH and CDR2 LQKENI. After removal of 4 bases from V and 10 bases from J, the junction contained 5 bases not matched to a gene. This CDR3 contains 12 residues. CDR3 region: CASSLATGGAFF. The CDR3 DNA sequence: TGTGCCAGCTCACTGGCCACAGGGGGAGCTTTCTTT.

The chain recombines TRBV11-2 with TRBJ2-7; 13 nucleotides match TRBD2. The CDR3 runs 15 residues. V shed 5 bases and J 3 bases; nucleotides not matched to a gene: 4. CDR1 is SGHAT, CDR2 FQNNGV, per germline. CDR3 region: CASSAGLAGVYEQYV. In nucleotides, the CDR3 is TGTGCCAGCAGCGCTGGACTAGCGGGGGTCTACGAGCAGTACGTC.

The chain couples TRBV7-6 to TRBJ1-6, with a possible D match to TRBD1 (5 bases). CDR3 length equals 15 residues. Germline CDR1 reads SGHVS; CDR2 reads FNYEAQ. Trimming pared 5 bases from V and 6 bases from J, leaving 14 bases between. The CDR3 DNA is TGTGCCAGCAGCCCAGGGAACGGCCCTAATTCACCCCTCCACTTT. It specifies CASSPGNGPNSPLHF.

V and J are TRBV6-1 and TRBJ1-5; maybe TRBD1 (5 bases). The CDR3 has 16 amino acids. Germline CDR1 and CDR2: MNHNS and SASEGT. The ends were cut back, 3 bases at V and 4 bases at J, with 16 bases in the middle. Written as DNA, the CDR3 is TGTGCCAGCAGTGAGCTGACAGTGGGGGGGAATCAGCCCCAGCATTTT. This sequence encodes CASSELTVGGNQPQHF.

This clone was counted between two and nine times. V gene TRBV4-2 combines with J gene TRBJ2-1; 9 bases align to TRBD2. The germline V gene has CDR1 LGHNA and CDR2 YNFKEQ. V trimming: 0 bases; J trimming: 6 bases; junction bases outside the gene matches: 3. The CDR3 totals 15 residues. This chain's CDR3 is CASSQDPGLANEQFF. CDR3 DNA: TGTGCCAGCAGCCAAGACCCGGGACTAGCCAATGAGCAGTTCTTC.

CDR3 loop: CASSQETGSFTDTQYF. The CDR3 region has the DNA TGTGCCAGCAGCCAAGAGACAGGCTCATTCACAGATACGCAGTATTTT. The gene calls are TRBV3-1 (or the pseudogene TRBV3-2) and TRBJ2-3, with TRBD1 as a possible D gene (6 bases). The CDR3 loop spans 16 amino acids. Germline V CDR1 and CDR2: LGHDT, YNNKEL (reference sequence). The V end lost 0 bases, the J end lost 2 bases, and 12 bases lay between the germline ends.

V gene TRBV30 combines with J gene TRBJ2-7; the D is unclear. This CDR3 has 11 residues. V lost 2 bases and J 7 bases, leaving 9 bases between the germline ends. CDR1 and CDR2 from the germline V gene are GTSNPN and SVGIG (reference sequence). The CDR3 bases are TGTGCCTGGAGTCTCCAGGTGGAGCAGTACTTC. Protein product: CAWSLQVEQYF.

CDR3 loop: CASSQEGQATLFF. CDR3 DNA: TGTGCCAGCAGCCAAGAGGGACAGGCCACTCTGTTTTTT. The V and J genes are TRBV4-2 and TRBJ1-4, with 8 positions matching TRBD1. V trimming: 0 bases; J trimming: 14 bases; junction bases outside the gene matches: 5. In germline, CDR1 is LGHNA, CDR2 YNFKEQ. The CDR3 loop spans 13 amino acids.

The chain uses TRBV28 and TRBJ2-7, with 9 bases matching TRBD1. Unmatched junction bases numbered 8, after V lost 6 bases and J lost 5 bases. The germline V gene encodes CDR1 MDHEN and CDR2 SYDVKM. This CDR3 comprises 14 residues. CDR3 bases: TGTGCCAGCAGAGTACCCGGACAGGGGAACGAGCAGTACTTC. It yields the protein CASRVPGQGNEQYF.

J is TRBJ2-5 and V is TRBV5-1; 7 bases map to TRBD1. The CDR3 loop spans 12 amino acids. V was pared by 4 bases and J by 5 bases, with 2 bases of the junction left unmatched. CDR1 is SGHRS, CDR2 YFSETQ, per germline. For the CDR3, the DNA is TGCGCCAGCAGCGCGGACAGGGAGACCCAGTACTTC. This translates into CASSADRETQYF.